Each of the 4 T cell receptor beta chains below was sequenced from the same sample in a study of early T cells in non-severe SARS-CoV-2 infection. MiXCR, run by TCRdb on the 5' RACE reads, gives a single entry per CDR3 protein. The sample contains approximately 64,000 distinct CDR3 sequences, roughly 21% of which appear only once. The specimen was whole blood, collected at baseline. These receptors were obtained from an adult who was a healthcare worker with PCR-confirmed SARS-CoV-2 infection or an uninfected control (not recorded which).

This clonotype appeared many times. The gene calls are TRBV18 and TRBJ2-3, with D possibly matching TRBD2 (5 bases). V lost 4 bases, J lost 1 base, and 9 bases lay in between. Germline CDR1 and CDR2: KGHSH and LQKENI. The CDR3 runs to 14 residues. The CDR3 sequence: CASSLSGGTDTQYF. The CDR3 nucleotides are TGTGCCAGCTCACTAAGCGGCGGCACAGATACGCAGTATTTT.

The chain recombines TRBV7-8 with TRBJ2-3; D is possibly TRBD2 (5 bases). CDR3 size: 16 residues. The germline V gene encodes CDR1 SGHVS and CDR2 FQNEAQ. Trimming cost V 3 bases and J 4 bases, with 17 bases left between them. DNA of the CDR3: TGTGCCAGCAGCTTCGTAGTGATCGGGAACCCAGATACGCAGTATTTT. It yields the protein CASSFVVIGNPDTQYF.

This clonotype turned up a few times. The chain employs TRBV27 and TRBJ2-5, with unresolved D. The germline V gene encodes CDR1 MNHEY and CDR2 SMNVEV (reference sequence). V was clipped by 5 bases and J by 1 base, with 8 bases between them. The length of the CDR3 is 13 residues. Here the CDR3 DNA reads TGTGCCAGCAGTCCTGGCAGCCAAGAGACCCAGTACTTC. Translating gives CASSPGSQETQYF.

The rearrangement uses TRBV12-3 or TRBV12-4 and TRBJ1-2; a weak D match, TRBD1 (5 bases). V was shortened by 10 bases and J by 7 bases, with 19 bases between the two germline ends. There are 13 residues in the CDR3. CDR3 DNA sequence: TGTGCCACCACATTATGGGGGGAGCGTGGCTACACCTTC. It yields the protein CATTLWGERGYTF.